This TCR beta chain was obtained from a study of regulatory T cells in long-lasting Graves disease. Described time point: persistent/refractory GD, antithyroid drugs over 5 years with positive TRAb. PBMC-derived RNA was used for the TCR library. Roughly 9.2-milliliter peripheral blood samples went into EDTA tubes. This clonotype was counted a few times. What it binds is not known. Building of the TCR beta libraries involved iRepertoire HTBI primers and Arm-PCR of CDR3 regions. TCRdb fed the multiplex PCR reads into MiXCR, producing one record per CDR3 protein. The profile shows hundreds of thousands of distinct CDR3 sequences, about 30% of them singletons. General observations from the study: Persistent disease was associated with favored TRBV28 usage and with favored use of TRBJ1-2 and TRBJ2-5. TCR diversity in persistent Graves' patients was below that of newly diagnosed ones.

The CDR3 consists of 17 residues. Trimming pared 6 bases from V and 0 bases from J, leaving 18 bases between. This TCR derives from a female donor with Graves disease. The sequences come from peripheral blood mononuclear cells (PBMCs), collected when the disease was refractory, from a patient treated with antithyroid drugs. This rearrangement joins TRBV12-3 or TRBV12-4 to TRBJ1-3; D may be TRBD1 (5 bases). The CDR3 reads CASSSRLLDSSGNTIYF. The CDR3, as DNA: TGTGCCAGCAGCTCCCGGCTTCTCGACAGCTCTGGAAACACCATATATTTT.